A selection of T cell receptor beta chains follows, all from one sample in a study of T-cell memory formation after mild COVID-19. Each CDR3 protein is one row after TCRdb ran MiXCR on the 5' RACE reads. The sample consists of 300,000 to 400,000 distinct CDR3 sequences, around 13% of them appearing once. Material: PBMCs or a T cell subset sorted from them (not recorded which). The receptors stem from a man younger than 30 who had mild COVID-19 (a few samples of this study predate the infection). Cell type and time point are not known. CDR3s include the opening cysteine and the closing phenylalanine or tryptophan. The order of the fields is J gene, D gene, clone size, V gene, CDR3 protein. The D gene is left open where the match is weak. Clone size is given for some rows only: seen once, a few or many times, or a class if the clone is expanded.

J: TRBJ1-3
D: -
size: -
V: TRBV20-1
CDR3: CSAREASGNTIYF

J: TRBJ1-5
D: -
size: -
V: TRBV5-8
CDR3: CASSFPGQPQHF

J: TRBJ2-6
D: TRBD2
size: -
V: TRBV6-5
CDR3: CASSTGRGTNVLTF

J: TRBJ2-7
D: -
size: many
V: TRBV14
CDR3: CASSLLGGYEQYF

J: TRBJ2-1
D: -
size: few
V: TRBV20-1
CDR3: CSASKGRDNEQFF

J: TRBJ1-1
D: TRBD1
size: many
V: TRBV19
CDR3: CASSTGTGAEAFF

J: TRBJ2-5
D: -
size: many
V: TRBV7-9
CDR3: CASSNQETQYF

J: TRBJ2-2
D: -
size: many
V: TRBV10-3
CDR3: CAISESTPGQGALLYTGELFF

J: TRBJ2-4
D: TRBD1
size: -
V: TRBV7-9
CDR3: CASSLTTGVVSDIQYF

J: TRBJ2-5
D: TRBD1
size: few
V: TRBV29-1
CDR3: CSAWPHRGGETQYF

J: TRBJ2-3
D: -
size: few
V: TRBV5-1
CDR3: CASSLGQGPYTDTQYF

J: TRBJ2-1
D: -
size: -
V: TRBV7-2
CDR3: CASSLIYEQFF

J: TRBJ1-2
D: -
size: -
V: TRBV3-1
CDR3: CASGPGGDGYTF

J: TRBJ1-2
D: TRBD1
size: -
V: TRBV12-3/TRBV12-4
CDR3: CASSLLADRGNGYTF

J: TRBJ2-7
D: TRBD1
size: -
V: TRBV15
CDR3: CATSRPGTGYEQYF

J: TRBJ2-7
D: -
size: -
V: TRBV9
CDR3: CASSSRGVSYEQYF

J: TRBJ1-6
D: -
size: many
V: TRBV7-9
CDR3: CASSLLVYRANSPLHF

J: TRBJ1-2
D: -
size: -
V: TRBV15
CDR3: CATSRDRSHNYGYTF

J: TRBJ2-3
D: -
size: many
V: TRBV6-2/TRBV6-3
CDR3: CASSYSVDTQYF

J: TRBJ2-7
D: -
size: many
V: TRBV5-1
CDR3: CASSLVWGGLSYEQYF

J: TRBJ2-7
D: -
size: -
V: TRBV30
CDR3: CAWSLGTPYEQYF

J: TRBJ2-3
D: TRBD1
size: -
V: TRBV7-2
CDR3: CASSRLPPGQGFQGTDTQYF

J: TRBJ2-7
D: -
size: -
V: TRBV9
CDR3: CASSDPNREGEQYF

J: TRBJ2-4
D: TRBD2
size: -
V: TRBV5-1
CDR3: CASSFSGGTNIQYF

J: TRBJ2-5
D: -
size: many
V: TRBV12-3/TRBV12-4
CDR3: CASSLLGQGQETQYF

J: TRBJ2-6
D: TRBD2
size: few
V: TRBV7-9
CDR3: CASSLVRTSGAYSGANVLTF

J: TRBJ2-3
D: -
size: few
V: TRBV7-3
CDR3: CASSLEGVNTQYF

J: TRBJ2-2
D: -
size: -
V: TRBV18
CDR3: CASSPPAGTGELFF

J: TRBJ1-6
D: -
size: -
V: TRBV6-5
CDR3: CASSYSIESQSISPLHF

J: TRBJ2-3
D: -
size: few
V: TRBV12-3/TRBV12-4
CDR3: CASSLGGANTDTQYF

J: TRBJ1-5
D: -
size: few
V: TRBV15
CDR3: CATSREGIGNQPQHF

J: TRBJ2-6
D: -
size: -
V: TRBV7-2
CDR3: CASSFTGANVLTF

J: TRBJ1-4
D: -
size: many
V: TRBV5-1
CDR3: CASSLGSSTNEKLFF

J: TRBJ1-2
D: TRBD1
size: -
V: TRBV6-5
CDR3: CASSEQGIGNYGYTF

J: TRBJ1-4
D: -
size: -
V: TRBV29-1
CDR3: CSVKKRTNEKLFF

J: TRBJ2-5
D: TRBD2
size: -
V: TRBV20-1
CDR3: CSARDLGRGGTDQETQYF

J: TRBJ2-2
D: TRBD1
size: few
V: TRBV9
CDR3: CASGPGQTFTGELFF

J: TRBJ1-1
D: TRBD1
size: -
V: TRBV11-2
CDR3: CASRPGQGPLGQAFF

J: TRBJ2-7
D: -
size: few
V: TRBV3-1
CDR3: CASSQEGRGFISYEQYF

J: TRBJ1-5
D: TRBD1
size: many
V: TRBV5-5
CDR3: CASSLQGARQPQHF

J: TRBJ1-4
D: -
size: few
V: TRBV6-1
CDR3: CASSERQTQGKLFF

J: TRBJ2-1
D: TRBD1
size: few
V: TRBV20-1
CDR3: CSARRDRGSEQFF

J: TRBJ1-1
D: -
size: few
V: TRBV6-5
CDR3: CASSYSAGVIAEAFF

J: TRBJ1-2
D: -
size: -
V: TRBV29-1
CDR3: CSATSGSSETF

J: TRBJ2-7
D: -
size: -
V: TRBV30
CDR3: CAGTGGYEQYF

J: TRBJ2-1
D: -
size: -
V: TRBV6-1
CDR3: CAIRSYNEQFF

J: TRBJ2-1
D: TRBD2
size: many
V: TRBV12-3/TRBV12-4
CDR3: CATRGGRYNEQFF

J: TRBJ1-1
D: TRBD1
size: few
V: TRBV20-1
CDR3: CSAVDPRQGGNTEAFF

J: TRBJ1-2
D: TRBD1
size: -
V: TRBV6-2/TRBV6-3
CDR3: CASRKTGASSYGYTF

J: TRBJ1-1
D: -
size: -
V: TRBV7-2
CDR3: CASSPLTAVTEAFF

J: TRBJ1-4
D: -
size: -
V: TRBV7-6
CDR3: CASSSQAGLKLFF

J: TRBJ1-1
D: -
size: few
V: TRBV5-6
CDR3: CASSLRRGTEAFF

J: TRBJ2-3
D: -
size: few
V: TRBV24-1
CDR3: CATSDLWGTGDTQYF